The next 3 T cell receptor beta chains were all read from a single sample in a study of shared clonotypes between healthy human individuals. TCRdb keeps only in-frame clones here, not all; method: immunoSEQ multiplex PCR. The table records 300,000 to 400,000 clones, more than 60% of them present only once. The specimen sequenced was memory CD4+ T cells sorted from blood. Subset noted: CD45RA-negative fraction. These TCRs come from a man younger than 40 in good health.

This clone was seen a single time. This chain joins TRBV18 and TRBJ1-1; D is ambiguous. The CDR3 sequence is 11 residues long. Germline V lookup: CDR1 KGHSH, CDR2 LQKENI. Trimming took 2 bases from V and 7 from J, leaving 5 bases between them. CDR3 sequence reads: CASSPGFEAFF. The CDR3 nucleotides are TGTGCCAGCTCACCAGGGTTTGAAGCTTTCTTT.

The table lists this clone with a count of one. The CDR3 here is CASSPPSRELFF. Here the CDR3 DNA reads TGTGCCAGCAGCCCCCCGTCAAGGGAGCTGTTTTTT. This rearrangement joins TRBV6-1 to TRBJ2-2; D not resolved. The CDR3 is made up of 12 amino acids. The germline gives CDR1 MNHNS, CDR2 SASEGT. V lost 6 bases, J lost 9 bases, and 11 bases lay in between.

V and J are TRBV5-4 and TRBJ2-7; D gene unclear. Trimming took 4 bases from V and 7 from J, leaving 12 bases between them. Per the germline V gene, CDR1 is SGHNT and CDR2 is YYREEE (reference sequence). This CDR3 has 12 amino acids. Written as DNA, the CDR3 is TGTGCCAGCAGCATGAGAAGTCGGGAGCAGTACTTC. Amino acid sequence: CASSMRSREQYF.